The 28 T cell receptor beta chains below were found in one sample sequenced in a study of blood T cell repertoires in COVID-19. Libraries were prepared by immunoSEQ multiplex PCR; TCRdb keeps only in-frame clonotypes and omits some of them. The sample records about 240,000 clones, around 83% being singletons. Sequenced sample: peripheral blood. The receptors stem from an older woman with active or convalescent COVID-19.

In its sample, this clone was seen once. V usage is TRBV6-5 and J usage is TRBJ1-2; the D is unclear. The germline gives CDR1 MNHEY, CDR2 SVGAGI. The CDR3 spans 13 residues. Between the trimmed V and J ends, which lost 6 bases and 6 bases, there was a span of 14 bases. CDR3 loop: CASRIGWEDGYTF. The CDR3 bases are TGTGCCAGCAGAATAGGTTGGGAGGATGGCTACACCTTC.

The chain links TRBV9 to TRBJ1-3, with 7 bases fitting TRBD1. Germline assignment: CDR1 SGDLS and CDR2 YYNGEE. The ends lost 3 bases at V and 2 bases at J; junction bases unmatched: 5. This CDR3 comprises 15 residues. The CDR3 region has the DNA TGTGCCAGCAGCGCAGACAGGGTCCCTGGAAACACCATATATTTT. This sequence encodes CASSADRVPGNTIYF.

The genes are TRBV2 and TRBJ1-2; 11 bases map to TRBD1. This CDR3 has 16 amino acids. V trimming: 0 bases; J trimming: 5 bases; junction bases outside the gene matches: 5. Germline V lookup: CDR1 SNHLY, CDR2 FYNNEI. The CDR3 loop reads CASSEARTGGWYGYTF. CDR3 DNA sequence: TGTGCCAGCAGTGAAGCTAGGACAGGGGGCTGGTATGGCTACACCTTC. Supplemented by reference TRBV2 and TRBJ1-2, the full variable domain reads EPEVTQTPSHQVTQMGQEVILRCVPISNHLYFYWYRQILGQKVEFLVSFYNNEISEKSEIFDDQFSVERPDGSNFTLKIRSTKLEDSAMYFCASSEARTGGWYGYTFGSGTRLTVV.

This clone showed up just once. V gene TRBV6-5 combines with J gene TRBJ2-3; 7 nucleotides agree with TRBD2. J was trimmed by 3 bases and V by 6 bases; bases with no gene match: 3. Looked up from germline, CDR1 is MNHEY and CDR2 is SVGAGI. CDR3 length equals 13 residues. The CDR3 region has the DNA TGTGCCAGCAGCCTGGGGGGGACAGATACGCAGTATTTT. It yields the protein CASSLGGTDTQYF.

This clone showed up just a few times. V usage is TRBV7-6 and J usage is TRBJ2-3; 9 bases agree with TRBD2. Losses at the gene ends were 4 bases for V and 5 bases for J; bases not matched to a gene: 7. Per the germline V gene, CDR1 is SGHVS and CDR2 is FNYEAQ. The CDR3 runs 15 residues. The CDR3 DNA reads TGTGCCAGCAGCTCGAGCGGGGGGTTCGGAGATACGCAGTATTTT. Protein sequence: CASSSSGGFGDTQYF.

CDR3 sequence: CASSKGAVYEQYF. The CDR3 region has the DNA TGTGCCAGTAGTAAGGGGGCTGTCTACGAGCAGTACTTC. The chain carries TRBV19 and TRBJ2-7; 7 positions agree with TRBD1. Per the germline V gene, CDR1 is LNHDA and CDR2 is SQIVND (reference sequence). V lost 4 bases to trimming and J lost 3 bases; unmatched junction nucleotides: 3. This CDR3 has 13 residues.

This clone was recorded a few times. The chain recombines TRBV20-1 with TRBJ1-2; no definite D call. The CDR3 consists of 13 residues. Between the trimmed V and J ends, which lost 3 bases and 2 bases, there was a span of 10 bases. Germline CDR1 and CDR2: DFQATT and SNEGSKA (reference sequence). The CDR3 is CSASGRQNYGYTF. In nucleotides, the CDR3 is TGCAGTGCTAGTGGGCGACAAAACTATGGCTACACCTTC.

The CDR3 spells CASSVEGGTDTQYF. CDR3 bases: TGTGCCAGCAGCGTTGAGGGAGGCACAGATACGCAGTATTTT. V usage is TRBV9 and J usage is TRBJ2-3; possible D gene TRBD2, 5 bases. The CDR3 extends over 14 amino acids. CDR1 is SGDLS, CDR2 YYNGEE, per germline. V lost 2 bases to trimming and J lost 1 base, with 8 bases between them.

V is TRBV11-2 and J is TRBJ2-7, with 9 bases identical to TRBD2. Germline assignment: CDR1 SGHAT and CDR2 FQNNGV. The CDR3 totals 18 residues. The ends lost 1 base at V and 6 bases at J; junction bases unmatched: 16. The CDR3 DNA sequence: TGTGCCAGCAGCTTAGGGGGCTGGGCTAGCGGGGCACAACGCGAGCAGTACTTC. Its translation: CASSLGGWASGAQREQYF.

The chain employs TRBV18 and TRBJ2-2; D possibly corresponds to TRBD2 (5 bases). CDR1 and CDR2 from the germline V gene are KGHSH and LQKENI. Trimming took 8 bases from V and 2 from J, leaving 12 bases between them. The CDR3 length is 14 residues. The chain's CDR3 is CASPTSGNTGELFF. As DNA, the CDR3 is TGTGCCAGCCCCACAAGCGGCAACACCGGGGAGCTGTTTTTT.

This chain connects TRBV10-2 to TRBJ1-6; no reliable D call. V was pared by 6 bases and J by 7 bases, with 7 bases between. Germline lookup yields CDR1 WSHSY and CDR2 SAAADI. CDR3 length: 12 amino acids. The CDR3, as DNA: TGCGCCAGCAGCCCGGGGAATTCACCCCTCCACTTT. Translation gives CASSPGNSPLHF.

This clone was detected only a few times. The chain recombines TRBV3-1 (or the pseudogene TRBV3-2) with TRBJ2-5; D ambiguous. V gave up 2 bases and J gave up 1 base, with 8 bases separating them. The CDR3 runs to 14 residues. CDR1 is LGHDT, CDR2 YNNKEL, per germline (reference sequence). The CDR3 spells CASSQSLFQETQYF. The CDR3 region has the DNA TGTGCCAGCAGCCAAAGCCTCTTCCAAGAGACCCAGTACTTC.

This chain connects TRBV7-6 to TRBJ2-4; TRBD1 matches 7 bases. This CDR3 is 21 amino acids long. Germline V lookup: CDR1 SGHVS, CDR2 FNYEAQ. The ends lost 2 bases at V and 0 bases at J; junction bases unmatched: 19. In DNA, the CDR3 is TGTGCCAGCAGCTTATGGGTACAGGGGTCCCCCTCACTATCAGCCAAAAACATTCAGTACTTC. It encodes CASSLWVQGSPSLSAKNIQYF.

The chain has TRBV6-2 or TRBV6-3 and TRBJ2-2; D is perhaps TRBD2 (6 bases). V was pared by 5 bases and J by 6 bases, with 10 bases between. CDR3 size: 13 residues. Per germline, CDR1 MNHEY and CDR2 SVGEGT. CDR3 sequence reads: CASSPPSAGELFF. CDR3 bases: TGTGCCAGCAGTCCCCCTAGCGCCGGGGAGCTGTTTTTT.

The J gene is TRBJ1-4, the V gene TRBV7-2; D gene unclear. Between the trimmed V and J ends, which lost 0 bases and 7 bases, there was a span of 6 bases. The CDR3 is 13 amino acids. In germline, CDR1 is SGHTA, CDR2 FQGNSA. The CDR3 spells CASSLAGGEKLFF. CDR3 bases: TGTGCCAGCAGCTTAGCTGGCGGTGAAAAACTGTTTTTT. Supplemented by reference TRBV7-2 and TRBJ1-4, the full variable domain reads GAGVSQSPSNKVTEKGKDVELRCDPISGHTALYWYRQSLGQGLEFLIYFQGNSAPDKSGLPSDRFSAERTGGSVSTLTIQRTQQEDSAVYLCASSLAGGEKLFFGSGTQLSVL.

This clone was detected once. J is TRBJ1-2 and V is TRBV6-4, with D unclear. V was pared by 3 bases and J by 10 bases, with 12 bases between. The CDR3 is made up of 12 amino acids. Germline V gene lookup returns CDR1 MRHNA and CDR2 SNTAGT. CDR3 nucleotides: TGTGCCAGCAGTGATGGAAGTCGGGACTACACCTTC. It specifies CASSDGSRDYTF.

The chain recombines TRBV11-2 with TRBJ1-3; D unclear. The CDR3 runs 15 residues. Germline V gene sequence: CDR1 SGHAT, CDR2 FQNNGV. V gave up 3 bases and J gave up 0 bases, with 9 bases separating them. The DNA for the CDR3 is TGTGCCAGCAGCTTCGCCCGCGGCTCTGGAAACACCATATATTTT. As protein: CASSFARGSGNTIYF.

The chain combines TRBV5-1 with TRBJ1-6; TRBD1 agrees at 9 bases. CDR3 length: 15 residues. The J segment lost 7 bases and the V segment lost 6 bases, leaving 8 bases of the junction unmatched. Per the germline V gene, CDR1 is SGHRS and CDR2 is YFSETQ. CDR3 nucleotides: TGCGCCAGCAACTGGGGACAGGGCGAGAATTCACCCCTCCACTTT. Translating gives CASNWGQGENSPLHF.

This chain links TRBV6-5 with TRBJ1-2; 7 positions match TRBD1. The CDR3 contains 12 residues. Germline V gives CDR1 MNHEY, CDR2 SVGAGI. Trimming at V came to 4 bases and at J to 14 bases, leaving 10 bases not matched to a gene. DNA of the CDR3: TGTGCCAGCAGTTGGACAGGTACGGCAATGACCTTC. Its translation is CASSWTGTAMTF.

The rearrangement joins TRBV12-5 to TRBJ1-6; the match to TRBD1 covers 9 bases. The CDR3 extends over 17 amino acids. The V segment lost 5 bases and the J segment 0 bases; nucleotides outside the gene matches: 5. The germline CDR1 and CDR2 sequences are LGHNT and FRNRAP. The CDR3 sequence is CASGQGQGSSYNSPLHF. The CDR3 DNA sequence: TGTGCTAGTGGTCAAGGACAGGGGAGCTCCTATAATTCACCCCTCCACTTT.

The chain links TRBV9 to TRBJ2-1, with D possibly matching TRBD2 (6 bases). CDR3 size: 15 residues. Trimming removed 2 bases from V and 4 bases from J, with 13 bases in between. Germline V gene sequence: CDR1 SGDLS, CDR2 YYNGEE. Here the CDR3 DNA reads TGTGCCAGCAGCGTCACGGGAGCCGAGTACAATGAGCAGTTCTTC. Its translation: CASSVTGAEYNEQFF.

The V and J genes are TRBV30 and TRBJ1-3, with D unclear. The V gene's germline CDR1 is GTSNPN and CDR2 SVGIG (reference sequence). V lost 5 bases to trimming and J lost 0 bases, with 8 bases between them. The CDR3 is 13 amino acids. The CDR3 bases are TGTGCCTGGGACGGTCCCTCTGGAAACACCATATATTTT. Translating it yields CAWDGPSGNTIYF.

The chain links TRBV30 to TRBJ2-7, with a tentative D call TRBD2 (6 bases). Germline CDR1 GTSNPN, CDR2 SVGIG (reference sequence). V was shortened by 5 bases and J by 0 bases, with 11 bases between the two germline ends. The CDR3 totals 13 residues. This chain's CDR3 is CAWGDGSSYEQYF. CDR3 DNA: TGTGCCTGGGGTGACGGGAGCTCCTACGAGCAGTACTTC.

The CDR3 region has the DNA TGTGCCAGCAGCTTAGGAGGGGGGGGCGGCCAAGAGACCCAGTACTTC. Encoded protein: CASSLGGGGGQETQYF. The gene calls are TRBV7-2 and TRBJ2-5; maybe TRBD2 (7 bases). The V gene lost 1 base and the J gene lost 1 base, with 13 bases spanning the gap. The germline V gene encodes CDR1 SGHTA and CDR2 FQGNSA. The CDR3 runs to 16 residues.

This chain uses TRBV5-1 with TRBJ2-3; 8 nucleotides align to TRBD1. CDR1 SGHRS and CDR2 YFSETQ come from the germline V gene. Trimming removed 2 bases from V and 4 bases from J; junction bases left unmatched: 6. The CDR3 contains 15 residues. The CDR3 protein is CASSFKQGAADTQYF. The CDR3, as DNA: TGCGCCAGCAGCTTTAAGCAGGGGGCGGCAGATACGCAGTATTTT.

The genes are TRBV9 and TRBJ2-3, with D perhaps matching TRBD2 (5 bases). Germline CDR1 SGDLS, CDR2 YYNGEE. The length of the CDR3 is 16 residues. V shed 0 bases and J shed 4 bases, with 15 bases lying between them. The CDR3: CASSVVARVSADTQYF. The CDR3, as DNA: TGTGCCAGCAGCGTAGTGGCGAGGGTGTCGGCAGATACGCAGTATTTT.

The chain combines TRBV5-5 with TRBJ1-3; 10 bases are shared with TRBD1. After removal of 4 bases from V and 1 base from J, the junction contained 8 bases not matched to a gene. The CDR3 extends over 17 amino acids. The germline V gene has CDR1 SGHKS and CDR2 YYEKEE (reference sequence). CDR3 coding DNA: TGTGCCAGCAGCATACATCCGGGACAGGGGTCTGGAAACACCATATATTTT. It is translated as CASSIHPGQGSGNTIYF.

This clone has only a few counts. The rearrangement joins TRBV6-6 to TRBJ1-5, with 8 bases that match TRBD1. V gave up 8 bases and J gave up 5 bases; unmatched junction bases: 11. Germline loops: CDR1 MNHNY, CDR2 SVGAGI (reference sequence). The CDR3 extends over 15 amino acids. The CDR3 here is CASYSPGQVHQPQHF. In nucleotides, the CDR3 is TGTGCCAGCTATAGCCCGGGACAGGTTCATCAGCCCCAGCATTTT.